Listed below are T cell receptor beta chains from one sample, sequenced in a study of sequential checkpoint blockade in melanoma. Method: immunoSEQ multiplex PCR; TCRdb's copy keeps in-frame clones and lacks some. The data hold more than 30,000 clones, with less than 90% observed a single time. The specimen comprised CD8+ T cells sorted from blood (inferred from file names), sampled from a patient given nivolumab and ipilimumab in sequence. These receptors were taken from a human donor with melanoma. Both conserved end residues are part of each CDR3. The D gene is left open where the match is weak. Only part of the rows carry a size: once, few, many, or a class if the clone is expanded.

TRBV29-1	.	TRBJ1-2	.	TGCAGCGTTGAAGGGGCAGGTGCTTACTATGGCTACACCTTC	CSVEGAGAYYGYTF
TRBV4-1	TRBD2	TRBJ2-7	.	TGCGCCAGCAGGAGAGGGACTAGCGGTTCCTACGAGCAGTACTTC	CASRRGTSGSYEQYF
TRBV4-3	TRBD1	TRBJ2-1	.	TGCGCCAGCAGCCAAGGGGCAGGGGGCTACAATGAGCAGTTCTTC	CASSQGAGGYNEQFF
TRBV28	TRBD1	TRBJ2-7	.	TGTGCCAGCAGGAATCAGGGGGCAGGCGAGCAGTACTTC	CASRNQGAGEQYF
TRBV15	TRBD2	TRBJ2-5	.	TGTGCCACCTCTACCGGGGGGGACCCGGGAACCCAGTACTTC	CATSTGGDPGTQYF
TRBV7-8	TRBD2	TRBJ2-5	.	TGTGCCAGCAGTAGGACTAGCGGGGATTTCGAGACCCAGTACTTC	CASSRTSGDFETQYF
TRBV27	TRBD1	TRBJ2-1	few	TGTGCCAGCAGTCTGGTCGACAGGGCCTGGAATGAGCAGTTCTTC	CASSLVDRAWNEQFF
TRBV27	.	TRBJ2-1	.	TGTGCCAGCAGTTCCCATCATAGCGTCACAGGGTACAATGAGCAGTTCTTC	CASSSHHSVTGYNEQFF
TRBV28	TRBD1	TRBJ1-2	.	TGTGCCAGCAAGGACAGGCGGATCTATGGCTACACCTTC	CASKDRRIYGYTF
TRBV29-1	TRBD2	TRBJ2-7	.	TGCAGCGCAGCGGGGTATAGCTCCTACGAGCAGTACTTC	CSAAGYSSYEQYF
TRBV5-6	.	TRBJ2-7	.	TGTGCCAGCAGCTTGGGGGGCAAGGCCTACGAGCAGTACTTC	CASSLGGKAYEQYF
TRBV10-3	TRBD1	TRBJ2-7	.	TGTGCCATCAGTGACACCGGACAGGGGTTAAAAACCTACGAGCAGTACTTC	CAISDTGQGLKTYEQYF
TRBV6-5	TRBD1	TRBJ1-6	.	TGTGCCAGCAACCCGGACAGGGCTTCTTCACCCCTCCACTTT	CASNPDRASSPLHF
TRBV7-9	.	TRBJ2-6	.	TGTGCCAGCAGCCGACACATCCAGGACTCTGGGGCCAACGTCCTGACTTTC	CASSRHIQDSGANVLTF
TRBV10-1	TRBD1	TRBJ2-3	.	TGCGCCAGCAGTGAGACAGGGGGCCCAGATACGCAGTATTTT	CASSETGGPDTQYF
TRBV7-2	.	TRBJ2-7	.	TGTGCCAGCAGCTTTGGGGCCGACGAGCAGTACTTC	CASSFGADEQYF
TRBV9	TRBD1	TRBJ2-6	.	TGTGCCAGCAGCTCCACTGAACGGGACAGGGTCTCTTCTGGGGCCAACGTCCTGACTTTC	CASSSTERDRVSSGANVLTF
TRBV10-3	TRBD1	TRBJ1-2	.	TGTGCCATCAGTGAGTCGTCGACAGGGGCTTATGGCTACACCTTC	CAISESSTGAYGYTF
TRBV4-3	.	TRBJ2-7	.	TGCGCCAGCAGCCAAGACCGGGACACCTCCTACGAGCAGTACTTC	CASSQDRDTSYEQYF
TRBV7-9	TRBD2	TRBJ2-1	.	TGTGCCAGCAGCTTAGTACACCCGGGAGCGGGGGGCTCCTACAATGAGCAGTTCTTC	CASSLVHPGAGGSYNEQFF
TRBV27	TRBD2	TRBJ2-5	.	TGTGCCAGCAGCCACGGGACTAGCGGGAGGGAGACCCAGTACTTC	CASSHGTSGRETQYF
TRBV27	.	TRBJ2-7	.	TGTGCCAGCAGTGGGAGTGGGCGGGTCCATCCCTACGAGCAGTACTTC	CASSGSGRVHPYEQYF
TRBV5-5	.	TRBJ1-1	.	TGTGCCAGCAGCTCCGGAGGGACTGAAGCTTTCTTT	CASSSGGTEAFF
TRBV4-1	TRBD2	TRBJ2-7	.	TGCGCCAGCAGTCGAAGCGCCCCTAGCGGGAGACGACTAGACGAGCAGTACTTC	CASSRSAPSGRRLDEQYF
TRBV14	TRBD1	TRBJ2-7	.	TGTGCCAGCAGCTCCGGACAGGGGGCATTACACGAGCAGTACTTC	CASSSGQGALHEQYF
TRBV4-3	.	TRBJ1-1	.	TGCGCCAGCAGCCAAAGGTACGGGGGGAACACTGAAGCTTTCTTT	CASSQRYGGNTEAFF
TRBV6-5	.	TRBJ1-6	.	TGTGCCAGCAGTTACTGGGACACCGAGCTTGATTCACCCCTCCACTTT	CASSYWDTELDSPLHF
TRBV5-4	TRBD1	TRBJ2-7	.	TGTGCCAGCAGCTCGGACCGGGACAGTTCCTACGAGCAGTACTTC	CASSSDRDSSYEQYF
TRBV5-6	TRBD1	TRBJ1-2	.	TGTGCCAGCAGCTGGGACAGATCTAACTATGGCTACACCTTC	CASSWDRSNYGYTF
TRBV19	TRBD1	TRBJ2-7	.	TGTGCCAGTAGTCTACAGGGGTTAAGCTCCTACGAGCAGTACTTC	CASSLQGLSSYEQYF
TRBV6-5	TRBD1	TRBJ1-2	once	TGTGCCAGCAGTTCCACGACAGGGTTTAACTATGGCTACACCTTC	CASSSTTGFNYGYTF
TRBV10-3	.	TRBJ2-7	.	TGTGCCATCAGTGAGTCAGAGGGTCTAGCTAACTACGAGCAGTACTTC	CAISESEGLANYEQYF
TRBV4-3	.	TRBJ2-7	.	TGCGCCAGCAGCCAGAAGACGGAGACCTACGAGCAGTACTTC	CASSQKTETYEQYF
TRBV30	.	TRBJ2-7	.	TGTGCCTGGATGACTACCCGCGAGCAGTACTTC	CAWMTTREQYF
TRBV5-6	.	TRBJ2-7	few	TGTGCCAGCAGCCCGCGAGGGACTGATAGCTCCTACGAGCAGTACTTC	CASSPRGTDSSYEQYF
TRBV25-1	.	TRBJ1-3	.	TGTGTTCGTCCCGCAGGGGGAAACACCATATATTTT	CVRPAGGNTIYF
TRBV7-9	.	TRBJ2-7	.	TGTGCCAGCAGAGACACAGGCTACGAGCAGTACTTC	CASRDTGYEQYF
TRBV5-6	.	TRBJ2-7	.	TGTGCCAGCAGCCCCCCGGGGAGCCACTACGAGCAGTACTTC	CASSPPGSHYEQYF
TRBV10-3	TRBD1	TRBJ2-2	.	TGTGCCATCAGTTCCGGGACAGGGAGATCCGGGGAGCTGTTTTTT	CAISSGTGRSGELFF
TRBV27	TRBD1	TRBJ2-7	.	TGTGCCAGCAGTCCATCCCCCGGGACAGGGCTCTACGAGCAGTACTTC	CASSPSPGTGLYEQYF
TRBV4-3	TRBD1	TRBJ1-5	few	TGCGCCAGCAGCCAAGCGACAGGGCGTCAGCCCCAGCATTTT	CASSQATGRQPQHF
TRBV5-1	TRBD1	TRBJ2-3	.	TGCGCCAGCAATAATTGGGACAGTCCTCCTAGCACAGATACGCAGTATTTT	CASNNWDSPPSTDTQYF
TRBV5-8	.	TRBJ1-4	.	TGTGCCAGCAGCTTGCAAAGGGCCCCAAAGGGGCTGTTTTTT	CASSLQRAPKGLFF
TRBV13	TRBD2	TRBJ2-2	.	TGTGCCAGCAGCTTAGGTCTAGCGGGAGACACCGGGGAGCTGTTTTTT	CASSLGLAGDTGELFF
TRBV5-4	.	TRBJ1-2	.	TGTGCCAGCAGCGGCGGCCTCTATGGCTACACCTTC	CASSGGLYGYTF
TRBV7-9	.	TRBJ2-5	once	TGTGCCAGCAGCCCAAGACGGGGACAAGAGACCCAGTACTTC	CASSPRRGQETQYF
TRBV27	.	TRBJ2-5	few	TGTGCCAGCAGTACCTTAGGGAGTTCCCAGTACTTC	CASSTLGSSQYF
TRBV4-3	TRBD1	TRBJ1-1	.	TGCGCCAGCAGCCGATTACAGGGGGGGAACACTGAAGCTTTCTTT	CASSRLQGGNTEAFF
TRBV28	TRBD1	TRBJ1-5	.	TGTGCCAGCAGTTTTGAGACAGGGGCCAATCAGCCCCAGCATTTT	CASSFETGANQPQHF
TRBV25-1	.	TRBJ2-5	.	TGTGCCAGCAGTGAATTAGGCGACAGCCAAGAGACCCAGTACTTC	CASSELGDSQETQYF